This TCR beta chain is drawn from a study of blood T cell repertoires in COVID-19. Whole-study context: From T cells, B-cell-depleted T cells, or PBMCs came the material, which was cDNA or gDNA.

The V gene's germline CDR1 is LGHNA and CDR2 YNFKEQ. This CDR3 is built from 14 residues. V gave up 8 bases and J gave up 4 bases; unmatched junction bases: 10. Clones were read by immunoSEQ multiplex PCR, and TCRdb kept only the in-frame ones, dropping some. The sample carries 88,000 or so clones, around 79% recorded once. The gene calls are TRBV4-2 and TRBJ1-1, with TRBD1 identical over 7 bases. The TCR originated in a human donor in a cohort sampled during active COVID-19. The sequencing sample was made of peripheral blood. In DNA form, the CDR3 reads TGTGCCAGCGGACAGGAAGGGCATGGCACTGAAGCTTTCTTT. Translated, it gives CASGQEGHGTEAFF.